The clone carrying this T cell receptor beta chain was recorded a few times. TCRdb reanalysed the 5' RACE reads using MiXCR and keeps one entry per CDR3 protein. Among roughly 120,000 distinct CDR3 sequences, around 13% were seen once, and the ten largest hold around 3%. The V gene lost 1 base and the J gene lost 5 bases, with 12 bases spanning the gap. The CDR3 totals 14 residues. In germline, CDR1 is SGHDT, CDR2 YYEEEE. This entry is derived from a study of CD8 T cells in ankylosing spondylitis. The sequence was obtained from a female donor with ankylosing spondylitis or in good health (not recorded which). The chain recombines TRBV5-6 with TRBJ1-1; D remains unclear. Sequenced input: blood, either unsorted or a sorted T cell fraction (not recorded which). CDR3 sequence reads: CASSLKAAATEAFF. CDR3 coding DNA: TGTGCCAGCAGCTTGAAGGCGGCGGCGACTGAAGCTTTCTTT.